This T cell receptor beta chain emerged from a study of spatial heterogeneity in lung cancer. On each TCR cDNA molecule, a unique molecular identifier was present. TCRdb re-analysed the 5' RACE reads in MiXCR, keeping a single row per CDR3 protein. The sample yields some 1,500 distinct CDR3 sequences, roughly 46% seen once. Trimming pared 3 bases from V and 6 bases from J, leaving 17 bases between. Germline lookup yields CDR1 GTSNPN and CDR2 SVGIG (reference sequence). CDR3 length: 15 residues. This sample's time point: sample taken at primary tumor resection. In each case, whole RNA from tumor, nontumor lung or frozen PBMC was sequenced unsorted.

This sequence originates from a female donor with early-stage non-small cell lung cancer. The chain couples TRBV30 to TRBJ1-4; perhaps TRBD1 as D (6 bases). Sequencing used PBMCs, obtained at surgery. CDR3 nucleotide sequence: TGTGCCTGGAGCGCCTGGGGGGCGCCTGATGAAAAACTGTTTTTT. Its protein product is CAWSAWGAPDEKLFF.